The next 22 T cell receptor beta chains were all read from a single sample in a study of blood T cell repertoires in COVID-19. The method was immunoSEQ multiplex PCR; TCRdb's version includes in-frame clones alone and lacks a portion of them. In the table there are tens of thousands of clones, 86% of which are singletons. The sequenced material came from peripheral blood. Receptors were obtained from a young man with acute or convalescent COVID-19.

This chain joins TRBV5-1 and TRBJ1-1; TRBD1 matches at 8 bases. The V segment lost 2 bases and the J segment 6 bases; nucleotides outside the gene matches: 9. The CDR3 consists of 15 residues. The germline gives CDR1 SGHRS, CDR2 YFSETQ. CDR3 region: CASSLTVTGVAEAFF. The CDR3, as DNA: TGCGCCAGCAGCTTAACGGTGACAGGGGTCGCTGAAGCTTTCTTT.

The chain is built from TRBV3-1 (or the pseudogene TRBV3-2) and TRBJ2-1; 7 nucleotides match TRBD2. This CDR3 comprises 14 residues. In germline, CDR1 is LGHDT, CDR2 YNNKEL (reference sequence). V shed 3 bases and J 8 bases; nucleotides not matched to a gene: 7. The CDR3 reads CASSQSGGGDEQFF. CDR3 nucleotide sequence: TGTGCCAGCAGCCAGTCGGGGGGAGGGGATGAGCAGTTCTTC.

The chain joins TRBV19 to TRBJ2-3; TRBD2 matches 7 bases. This CDR3 has 14 amino acids. The ends lost 3 bases at V and 3 bases at J; junction bases unmatched: 3. Germline CDR1 is LNHDA and CDR2 is SQIVND (reference sequence). As DNA, the CDR3 is TGTGCCAGTAGTATCGGAGCGGGAACAGATACGCAGTATTTT. Encoded protein: CASSIGAGTDTQYF.

V and J are TRBV9 and TRBJ2-3; a weak D match, TRBD2 (5 bases). The germline V gene encodes CDR1 SGDLS and CDR2 YYNGEE. V was trimmed by 0 bases and J by 8 bases, leaving 7 bases between them. The CDR3 extends over 12 amino acids. The CDR3 sequence is CASSVDRGTQYF. CDR3 sequence (DNA): TGTGCCAGCAGCGTAGACCGGGGTACGCAGTATTTT.

The V call is TRBV7-9, the J call TRBJ2-3, with D possibly TRBD2 on 5 matching bases. The CDR3 has 15 residues. V lost 5 bases and J lost 2, with 14 bases in between. Germline values: CDR1 SEHNR, CDR2 FQNEAQ (reference sequence). The CDR3 DNA reads as TGTGCCAGCAGCCCAAAGCGGAGACTCACAGATACGCAGTATTTT. Its translation: CASSPKRRLTDTQYF.

This clone is a singleton in its sample. V gene TRBV6-1 combines with J gene TRBJ2-2; possibly TRBD1 for D (6 bases). The V end was cut by 1 base, the J end by 8 bases, with 14 bases between. Germline V gene lookup returns CDR1 MNHNS and CDR2 SASEGT. CDR3 length: 15 amino acids. CDR3 nucleotides: TGTGCCAGCAGTGAAGATCAACAGGGATGGGGGGAGCTGTTTTTT. Its protein product is CASSEDQQGWGELFF.

The V call is TRBV11-2, the J call TRBJ2-6; 7 positions match TRBD1. The germline V gene encodes CDR1 SGHAT and CDR2 FQNNGV. V lost 5 bases, J lost 0 bases, and 13 bases stayed unmatched. The CDR3 extends over 19 amino acids. Here the CDR3 reads CASSPMSAGGGSGANVLTF. CDR3 coding DNA: TGTGCCAGCAGCCCCATGTCTGCAGGGGGTGGCTCTGGGGCCAACGTCCTGACTTTC.

Only a few counts were recorded for this clone. J is TRBJ2-5 and V is TRBV9, with TRBD1 matching over 10 bases. CDR1 and CDR2 (germline): SGDLS, YYNGEE. Losses at the gene ends were 4 bases for V and 5 bases for J; bases not matched to a gene: 5. This CDR3 is 14 amino acids long. Here the CDR3 reads CASSPTGGGETQYF. The DNA for the CDR3 is TGTGCCAGCAGCCCGACAGGGGGCGGGGAGACCCAGTACTTC.

This clone occurred once. This sequence joins TRBV6-5 and TRBJ2-5, with D perhaps TRBD2 (6 bases). The CDR3 is 15 amino acids. The V gene lost 2 bases and the J gene lost 5 bases, with 15 bases spanning the gap. Germline assignment: CDR1 MNHEY and CDR2 SVGAGI. In DNA, the CDR3 is TGTGCCAGCAGTTACGCTCAGGGAGGAAGGGAGACCCAGTACTTC. Translated: CASSYAQGGRETQYF.

The chain links TRBV25-1 to TRBJ1-5; perhaps TRBD1 as D (5 bases). Trimming left V 4 bases short and J 4 bases short, with 11 bases between. Looked up from germline, CDR1 is MGHDK and CDR2 is SYGVNS. The CDR3 is 14 residues long. CDR3 nucleotides: TGTGCCAGCAGTGGCTCAGGGCCTAATCAGCCCCAGCATTTT. Its protein is CASSGSGPNQPQHF.

The chain employs TRBV6-5 and TRBJ1-1, with 7 bases fitting TRBD1. The CDR3 runs 14 residues. CDR1 is MNHEY and CDR2 is SVGAGI in the germline V gene. Germline trimming cut 6 bases from V and 3 bases from J; bases unmatched to any gene: 7. The CDR3: CASRLYRGDTEAFF. In nucleotides, the CDR3 is TGTGCCAGCAGACTTTACAGGGGCGACACTGAAGCTTTCTTT.

The chain uses TRBV5-1 and TRBJ2-3; 7 bases fit TRBD2. The germline V gene has CDR1 SGHRS and CDR2 YFSETQ. V shed 0 bases, J shed 8 bases, and the junction held 6 bases outside the gene matches. The CDR3 is made up of 14 amino acids. The DNA for the CDR3 is TGCGCCAGCAGCTTGGGCAGACCGGGGGGTACGCAGTATTTT. Its translation is CASSLGRPGGTQYF.

The chain combines TRBV6-2 or TRBV6-3 with TRBJ2-7; 10 bases fit TRBD2. V dropped 6 bases and J dropped 4; count of bases not matched to a gene: 6. The germline gives CDR1 MNHEY, CDR2 SVGEGT. The CDR3 contains 14 residues. The CDR3 is CASSELAGMYEQYF. The DNA of the CDR3 is TGTGCCAGCAGCGAACTAGCGGGGATGTACGAGCAGTACTTC.

V usage is TRBV3-1 (or the pseudogene TRBV3-2) and J usage is TRBJ2-7, with TRBD1 as a possible D gene (5 bases). Trimming took off 1 base at V and 6 bases at J, with 7 bases between the two ends. The germline V gene has CDR1 LGHDT and CDR2 YNNKEL (reference sequence). The CDR3 spans 12 residues. CDR3 DNA: TGTGCCAGCAGCCAAGGGGGCGCCGAGCAGTACTTC. Translating it yields CASSQGGAEQYF.

CDR3 bases: TGTGCCAGCAGCGTAGCTTTGGCCGAAAACATTCAGTACTTC. Translated, it gives CASSVALAENIQYF. The chain uses TRBV9 and TRBJ2-4; D is uncertain. This CDR3 region has 14 residues. Germline V gives CDR1 SGDLS, CDR2 YYNGEE. V lost 0 bases, J lost 5 bases, and 9 bases lay in between.

J is TRBJ2-2 and V is TRBV7-8; D remains unclear. The CDR3 contains 15 residues. CDR1 and CDR2 (germline): SGHVS, FQNEAQ. V was trimmed by 4 bases and J by 8 bases, leaving 17 bases between them. Here the CDR3 DNA reads TGTGCCAGCAGCTACCCGACTGCAGCGACGGGGGAGCTGTTTTTT. Its translation is CASSYPTAATGELFF.

The chain couples TRBV7-6 to TRBJ2-3, with D unresolved. The germline V and J ends were trimmed by 0 bases and 2 bases, with 6 bases remaining between them. CDR1 and CDR2 (germline): SGHVS, FNYEAQ. This CDR3 is 14 amino acids long. The CDR3 is CASSLAAATDTQYF. CDR3 sequence (DNA): TGTGCCAGCAGCTTAGCGGCGGCCACAGATACGCAGTATTTT.

The gene calls are TRBV7-9 and TRBJ2-1; 10 nucleotides agree with TRBD2. The CDR3 loop spans 18 amino acids. J gave up 7 bases and V 2 bases, and 14 bases lay outside the gene matches. In germline, CDR1 is SEHNR, CDR2 FQNEAQ (reference sequence). The DNA for the CDR3 is TGTGCCAGCAGCTTACCTCCCCGGCTAGCGGGAGTAAAGAATGAGCAGTTCTTC. Its protein is CASSLPPRLAGVKNEQFF.

J is TRBJ1-4 and V is TRBV9, with a tentative D call TRBD1 (6 bases). Trimming took 4 bases from V and 5 from J, leaving 15 bases between them. The germline CDR1 and CDR2 sequences are SGDLS and YYNGEE. This CDR3 is built from 15 residues. CDR3 region: CASSPGGAQNEKLFF. In DNA, the CDR3 is TGTGCCAGCAGCCCCGGGGGGGCGCAGAATGAAAAACTGTTTTTT. Combining the CDR3 with reference TRBV9 and TRBJ1-4 gives the whole variable domain DSGVTQTPKHLITATGQRVTLRCSPRSGDLSVYWYQQSLDQGLQFLIQYYNGEERAKGNILERFSAQQFPDLHSELNLSSLELGDSALYFCASSPGGAQNEKLFFGSGTQLSVL.

V and J are TRBV7-9 and TRBJ2-1; D is possibly TRBD2 (6 bases). The CDR3 covers 15 residues. Germline V gives CDR1 SEHNR, CDR2 FQNEAQ (reference sequence). Trimming took 1 base from V and 6 from J, leaving 13 bases between them. The CDR3 region is CASSLVRVEGNEQFF. In DNA form, the CDR3 reads TGTGCCAGCAGCTTAGTCAGGGTGGAGGGCAATGAGCAGTTCTTC.

The chain is built from TRBV5-1 and TRBJ1-1, with D possibly matching TRBD1 (6 bases). The germline V gene encodes CDR1 SGHRS and CDR2 YFSETQ. Trimming took 4 bases from V and 6 from J, leaving 13 bases between them. CDR3 length: 13 amino acids. CDR3 region: CASSTDRYAEAFF. As DNA, the CDR3 is TGCGCCAGCAGCACCGACAGGTACGCTGAAGCTTTCTTT.

This clone was counted a single time. Germline is not matched at one junction end, which may reflect a read error. V usage is TRBV19 and J usage is TRBJ1-5; D call uncertain. In germline, CDR1 is LNHDA, CDR2 SQIVND (reference sequence). The CDR3 has 17 amino acids. The CDR3 DNA reads TGTGCCAGTAGTGTAGAGGGCAGGTTCAATAGCAATCAGCCCCAGCATTTT. As protein: CASSVEGRFNSNQPQHF.